This TCR beta chain came from a study of cytomegalovirus exposure and HLA in healthy donors. Study-level results: The tendency of first-cohort TCR clusters to co-occur in the 90 to 150 validation repertoires was the finding of a later analysis. TCR beta chains numbering roughly 150 were designated cytomegalovirus-associated.

Sequencing used immunoSEQ multiplex PCR; TCRdb keeps in-frame clones, though not all of them. Altogether 200,000 or so clones are present, roughly 87% being singletons, with the ten largest covering roughly 2%. The length of the CDR3 is 15 residues. Germline CDR1 and CDR2: SGHVS and FQNEAQ. Trimming cost V 7 bases and J 1 base; bases outside gene matches: 9. In regard to this clone: The antigen is not known.

The chain carries TRBV7-8 and TRBJ2-7; 8 nucleotides agree with TRBD2. The TCR comes from a woman aged 18-29 years in good health and CMV-seropositive. Sequences were obtained from PBMCs. CDR3 DNA sequence: TGTGCCAGCACCATAGTGGCTAGCGGGTCCTACGAGCAGTACTTC. Residues: CASTIVASGSYEQYF.